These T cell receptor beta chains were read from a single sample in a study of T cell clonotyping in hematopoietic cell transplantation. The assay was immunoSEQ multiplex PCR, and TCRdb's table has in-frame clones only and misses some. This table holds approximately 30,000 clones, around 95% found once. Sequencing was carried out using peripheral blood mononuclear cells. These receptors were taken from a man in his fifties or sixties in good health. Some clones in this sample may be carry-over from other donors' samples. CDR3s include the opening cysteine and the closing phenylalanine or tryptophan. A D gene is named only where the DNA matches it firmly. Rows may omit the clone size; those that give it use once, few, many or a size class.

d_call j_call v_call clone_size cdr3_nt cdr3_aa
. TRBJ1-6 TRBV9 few TGTGCCAGCAGCGCTAATTCACCCCTCCACTTT CASSANSPLHF
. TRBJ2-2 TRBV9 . TGTGCCAGCAGCGAAATCGGCACCGGGGAGCTGTTTTTT CASSEIGTGELFF
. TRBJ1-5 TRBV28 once TGTGCCAGCAGTTTAGGGGGGAGGGTCGTTCAGCCCCAGCATTTT CASSLGGRVVQPQHF
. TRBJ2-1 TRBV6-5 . TGTGCCAGCAGCACGGACCTCTCCTGGCAGTTCTTC CASSTDLSWQFF
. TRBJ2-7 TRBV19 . TGTGCCAGTAGTATAGATCTCTGGGAAAGTACCTACGAGCAGTACTTC CASSIDLWESTYEQYF
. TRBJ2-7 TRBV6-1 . TGTGCCAGCAGTGACGCACCGCTACAGCAGTACTTC CASSDAPLQQYF
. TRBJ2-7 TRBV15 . TGTGCCACCAGCAGAGATTGGTCTCGGGACGAGCAGTACTTC CATSRDWSRDEQYF
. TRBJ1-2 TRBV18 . TGTGCCAGCTCACCACTAGACCGCGGCAGTACCTATGGCTACACCTTC CASSPLDRGSTYGYTF
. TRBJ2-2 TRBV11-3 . TGTGCCAGCAGCGTTTCGACCGGGGAGCTGTTTTTT CASSVSTGELFF
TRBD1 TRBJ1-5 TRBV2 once TGTGCCAGTAATGACAGGGCTAGCAATCAGCCCCAGCATTTT CASNDRASNQPQHF
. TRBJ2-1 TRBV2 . TGTGCCAGCAGCCTCTCAGCTTACAATGAGCAGTTCTTC CASSLSAYNEQFF
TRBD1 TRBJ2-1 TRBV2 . TGTGCCAGCAGTGTCGACAGGGGGGCCTACAATGAGCAGTTCTTC CASSVDRGAYNEQFF
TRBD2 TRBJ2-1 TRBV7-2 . TGTGCCAGCAGCTTGACTAGCCACAATGAGCAGTTCTTC CASSLTSHNEQFF
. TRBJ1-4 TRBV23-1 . TGCGCCAGCAGAACAGGGTTTAGGGATGAAAAACTGTTTTTT CASRTGFRDEKLFF
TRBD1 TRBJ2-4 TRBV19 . TGTGCCAGTAGTATTTCCCCAGGGGGCCGGGGATTGGGCATTCAGTACTTC CASSISPGGRGLGIQYF
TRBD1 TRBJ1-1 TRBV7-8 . TGTGCCAGCAGCTTAGGGACAGGGGATACTGAAGCTTTCTTT CASSLGTGDTEAFF
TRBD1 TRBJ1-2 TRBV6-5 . TGTGCCAGCAGTTACCGACAGGGGGCGAGGTATGGCTACACCTTC CASSYRQGARYGYTF
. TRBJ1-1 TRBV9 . TGTGCCAGCAGCCCCGGGATAAACACTGAAGCTTTCTTT CASSPGINTEAFF
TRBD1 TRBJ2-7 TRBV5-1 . TGCGCCAGCAGTCCCGGGACAGCGAATTCCTACGAGCAGTACTTC CASSPGTANSYEQYF
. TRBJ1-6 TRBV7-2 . TGTGCCAGCAGCTTAGTCAATTCCAATTCACCCCTCCACTTT CASSLVNSNSPLHF
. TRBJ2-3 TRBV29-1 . TGCAGCGTTGAACCCGGGGCGGGAGATACGCAGTATTTT CSVEPGAGDTQYF
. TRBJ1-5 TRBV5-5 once TGTGCCAGCAGCTTGAATGGGGATCCTCAGCCCCAGCATTTT CASSLNGDPQPQHF
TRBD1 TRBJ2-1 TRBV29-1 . TGCAGCGTGGGGGCGCCGGGACAGGACAATGAGCAGTTCTTC CSVGAPGQDNEQFF
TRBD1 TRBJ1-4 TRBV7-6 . TGTGCCAGCAGCGCCAGACAGGGGTTGGATGAAAAACTGTTTTTT CASSARQGLDEKLFF
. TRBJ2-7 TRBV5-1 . TGCGCCAGCAGCTTGGAAAGGGCTTACGAGCAGTACTTC CASSLERAYEQYF
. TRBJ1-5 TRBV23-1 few TGCGCCAGCAGTCAACCTCAGGGTCACCAGCCCCAGCATTTT CASSQPQGHQPQHF
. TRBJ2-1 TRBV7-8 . TGTGCCAGCAGCTTTCTTGGAGGAAGCTCCTACAATGAGCAGTTCTTC CASSFLGGSSYNEQFF
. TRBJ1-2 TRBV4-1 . TGCGCCAGCAGCCAAGAAGGACTGACCTATGGCTACACCTTC CASSQEGLTYGYTF
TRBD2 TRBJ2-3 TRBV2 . TGTGCCAGCGCGGGATTAGGGACTAGCGGGGTCGGCACAGATACGCAGTATTTT CASAGLGTSGVGTDTQYF
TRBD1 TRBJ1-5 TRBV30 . TGTGCCTGGACTGGAGGGACAGCAGGGGAGCCCCAGCATTTT CAWTGGTAGEPQHF
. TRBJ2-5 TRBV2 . TGTGCCAGCAACGAGGAAGGGTTCCAAGAGACCCAGTACTTC CASNEEGFQETQYF
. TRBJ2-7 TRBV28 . TGTGCCAGCAGGACCCCGGGACGTACGATGGAGCAGTACTTC CASRTPGRTMEQYF